This TCR beta chain was found in a study of blood T cells in healthy people across ages. The overall study: Template switching recovered approximately one barcoded beta molecule for every two T cells.

A sample-barcoded 5' primer and a J-beta primer mix were used in a second PCR of about 7 to 12 cycles. Each cDNA molecule was tagged by a template-switch adaptor that had 12 random nucleotides. Via MiXCR, TCRdb re-called the 5' RACE reads, giving one row per CDR3 protein. The table lists around 650,000 distinct CDR3 sequences, 32% of them singletons. The germline V gene has CDR1 MDHEN and CDR2 SYDVKM. The ends were cut back, 3 bases at V and 1 base at J, with 16 bases in the middle. This CDR3 contains 17 residues. Study conclusions and caveats: The lack of PBMC sorting stopped any conclusive naive versus antigen-experienced comparison. A roughly linear fall in TCR beta diversity per million T cells was seen with increasing age.

This clonotype was picked up a small number of times. The antigen is not known. The TCR sequence derives from a woman aged 80 or older in good health. What was sequenced was blood. The chain uses TRBV28 and TRBJ1-5, with D possibly TRBD1 on 6 matching bases. The CDR3 DNA follows: TGTGCCAGCAGTTTGGGGCAGGGGTTGAGCAGCAATCAGCCCCAGCATTTT. The encoded protein is CASSLGQGLSSNQPQHF.